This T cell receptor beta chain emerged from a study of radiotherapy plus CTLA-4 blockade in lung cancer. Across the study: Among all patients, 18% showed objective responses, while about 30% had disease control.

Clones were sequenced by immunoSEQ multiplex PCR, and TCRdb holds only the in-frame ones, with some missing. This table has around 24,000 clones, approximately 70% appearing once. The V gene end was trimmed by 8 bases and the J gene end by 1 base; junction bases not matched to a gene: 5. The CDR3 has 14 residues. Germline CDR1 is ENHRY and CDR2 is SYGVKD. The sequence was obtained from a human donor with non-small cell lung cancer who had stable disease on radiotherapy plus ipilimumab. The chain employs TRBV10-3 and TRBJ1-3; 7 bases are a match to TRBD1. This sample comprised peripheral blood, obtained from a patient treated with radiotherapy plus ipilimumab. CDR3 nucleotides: TGTGCCATCGGGGGCAGGGGGTCTGGAAACACCATATATTTT. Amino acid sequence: CAIGGRGSGNTIYF.